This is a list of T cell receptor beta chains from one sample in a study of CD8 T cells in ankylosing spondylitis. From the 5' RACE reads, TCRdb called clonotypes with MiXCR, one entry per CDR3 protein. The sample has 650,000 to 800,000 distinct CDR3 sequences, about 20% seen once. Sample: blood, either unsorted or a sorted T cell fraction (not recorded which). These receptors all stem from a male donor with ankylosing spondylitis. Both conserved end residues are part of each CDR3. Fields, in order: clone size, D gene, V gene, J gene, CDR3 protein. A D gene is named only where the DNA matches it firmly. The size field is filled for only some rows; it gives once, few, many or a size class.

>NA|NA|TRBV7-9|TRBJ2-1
CASSLGLGIEQFF
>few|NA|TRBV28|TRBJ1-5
CASSPGTPYQPQHF
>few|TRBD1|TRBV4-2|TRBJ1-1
CASSQDSPGGGTEAFF
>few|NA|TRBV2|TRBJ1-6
CASSDITGSNSPLHF
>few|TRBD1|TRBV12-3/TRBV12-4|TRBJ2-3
CASSFGETGLITQYF
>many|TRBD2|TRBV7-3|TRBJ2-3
CASSLGPWGSGLTTDTQYF
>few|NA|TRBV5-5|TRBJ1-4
CASSFDRYNEKLFF
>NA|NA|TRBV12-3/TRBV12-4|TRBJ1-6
CASSLNSRVGSPLHF
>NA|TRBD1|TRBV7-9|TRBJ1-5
CASSLATGERQPQHF
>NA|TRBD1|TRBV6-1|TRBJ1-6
CASTSRQGGSPLHF
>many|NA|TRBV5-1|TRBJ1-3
CASSLDGSAGNTIYF
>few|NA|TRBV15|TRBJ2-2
CATSRDQVTGELFF
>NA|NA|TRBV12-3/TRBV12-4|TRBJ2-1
CASSLRQGQANEQFF
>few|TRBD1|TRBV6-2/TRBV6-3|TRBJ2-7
CASRPTGGGYEQYF
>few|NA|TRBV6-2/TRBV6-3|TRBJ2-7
CASSHRGGVSYEQYF
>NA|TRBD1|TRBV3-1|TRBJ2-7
CASSRKVGGTGNSYEQYF
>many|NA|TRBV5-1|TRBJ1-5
CASSLTAGPGNQPQHF
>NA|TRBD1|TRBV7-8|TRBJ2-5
CASSALPGQGAETQYF
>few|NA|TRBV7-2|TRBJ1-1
CASSFQGKKGNTEAFF
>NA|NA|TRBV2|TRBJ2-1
CASSKTQINEQFF
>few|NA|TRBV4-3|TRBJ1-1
CASSRKTGTSEAFF
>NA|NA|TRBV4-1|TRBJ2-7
CASSQEPRVGSYEQYF
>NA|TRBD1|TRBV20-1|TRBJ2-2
CSARVTGGTGELFF
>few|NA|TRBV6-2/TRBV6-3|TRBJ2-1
CASGIRGGLNEQFF
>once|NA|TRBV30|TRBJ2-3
CAWSGISTDTQYF
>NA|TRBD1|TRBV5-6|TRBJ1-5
CASSRGQGEQPQHF